Presented here are 3 T cell receptor beta chains from one specimen sequenced in a study of control samples from healthy donors and cancer patients. The assay was immunoSEQ multiplex PCR, and TCRdb's table has in-frame clones only and misses some. Found here are some 120,000 clones, 93% of them singletons; the top ten hold less than 3.5%. The sequenced material came from blood. Receptor source: a man aged 25-45 years in good health.

This sequence joins TRBV7-3 and TRBJ2-1, with 7 nucleotides matching TRBD1. The CDR3 has 13 residues. The germline CDR1 and CDR2 sequences are SGHTA and FQGTGA. Unmatched junction bases numbered 8, after V lost 5 bases and J lost 10 bases. CDR3 DNA sequence: TGTGCCAGCAGCCCGGACAGGCGCTCCGAGCAGTTCTTC. Translating it yields CASSPDRRSEQFF.

This chain joins TRBV6-2 or TRBV6-3 and TRBJ1-5; 8 positions agree with TRBD1. Trimming removed 5 bases from V and 7 bases from J; junction bases left unmatched: 13. CDR1 MNHEY and CDR2 SVGEGT come from the germline V gene. The CDR3 totals 16 residues. This CDR3 reads CASSNRGQGGGQPQHF. CDR3 coding DNA: TGTGCCAGCAGTAATCGAGGACAGGGTGGAGGACAGCCCCAGCATTTT.

J is TRBJ2-5 and V is TRBV7-7; D ambiguous. CDR3 length: 11 amino acids. Trimming stripped 6 bases from V and 5 bases from J, with 7 bases between. Germline V gene sequence: CDR1 SSHAT, CDR2 FNYEAQ (reference sequence). CDR3 sequence reads: CASSNGETQYF. The CDR3 DNA follows: TGTGCCAGCAGTAATGGTGAGACCCAGTACTTC.